These T cell receptor beta chains were read from a single sample in a study of blood T cell repertoires in COVID-19. Sequenced by immunoSEQ multiplex PCR; TCRdb stores in-frame clones only, minus some. In the table there are more than 55,000 clones, roughly nine tenths of which are singletons. Sample: peripheral blood. These receptors were obtained from a woman aged 60-75 years with COVID-19, enrolled during active disease. Each CDR3 is given with its conserved first and last residue.

V,J,CDR3
TRBV5-1,TRBJ1-2,CASSWYRDGGYTF
TRBV6-5,TRBJ1-1,CASSPGQSEAFF
TRBV20-1,TRBJ2-5,CSASTGGTGETQYF
TRBV9,TRBJ2-1,CASSDLAGGVEQFF
TRBV6-5,TRBJ1-1,CASRRTGANTEAFF
TRBV27,TRBJ2-3,CASSYFPGQSYTDTQYF
TRBV11-2,TRBJ1-4,CASSPTGGDEKLFF
TRBV18,TRBJ1-2,CASSPPKPTGGYTF
TRBV5-1,TRBJ2-2,CASRHRERVNTGELFF
TRBV30,TRBJ1-5,CAWRGRVEQPQHF
TRBV6-5,TRBJ1-5,CASSYSREGLEPQHF
TRBV10-2,TRBJ1-5,CASSESPRLLNQPQHF
TRBV4-3,TRBJ2-1,CASSQDGSSREELGEQFF
TRBV7-2,TRBJ1-2,CASSPQGNYGYTF
TRBV30,TRBJ1-3,CAWSVRGVPSGNTIYF